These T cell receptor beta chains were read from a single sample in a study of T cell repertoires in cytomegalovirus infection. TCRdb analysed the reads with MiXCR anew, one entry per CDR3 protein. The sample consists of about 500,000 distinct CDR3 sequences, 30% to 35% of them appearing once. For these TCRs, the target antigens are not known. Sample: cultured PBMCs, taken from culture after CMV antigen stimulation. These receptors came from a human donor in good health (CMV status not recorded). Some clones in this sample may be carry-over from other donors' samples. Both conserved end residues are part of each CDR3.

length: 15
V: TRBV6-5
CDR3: CASSLGTASTDTQYF

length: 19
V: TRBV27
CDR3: CASSPSGGLAFRNTDTQYF

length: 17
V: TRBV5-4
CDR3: CASSLLFGQSRGTEAFF

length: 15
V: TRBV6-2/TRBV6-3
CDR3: CASRRAVPYPDTQYF

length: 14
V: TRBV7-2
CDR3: CASSLSGWIAEAFF

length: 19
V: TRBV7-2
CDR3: CASSTPLGGRGFLPGELFF

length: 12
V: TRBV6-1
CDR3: CASSRQGDEQFF

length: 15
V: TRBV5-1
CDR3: CASSLTGTSNTEAFF

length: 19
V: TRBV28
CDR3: CASSLGWQRRMRDTGELFF

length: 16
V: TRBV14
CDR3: CASSQAVGRTRETQYF

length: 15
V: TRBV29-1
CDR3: CSVYLTGGRRTEAFF

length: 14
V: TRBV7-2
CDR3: CASSLVRQNGELFF

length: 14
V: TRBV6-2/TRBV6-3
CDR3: CASLGQGASDTQYF

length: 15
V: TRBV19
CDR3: CASSIVRWDSSEAFF

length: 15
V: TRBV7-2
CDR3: CASSLGLPDTDTQYF

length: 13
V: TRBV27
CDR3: CACSREAQETQYF

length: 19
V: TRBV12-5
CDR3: CASGFNRQATLSGANVLTF

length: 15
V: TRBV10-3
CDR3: CAISESSGYTYEQYF

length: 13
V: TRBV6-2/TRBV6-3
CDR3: CASSVMAATEAFF

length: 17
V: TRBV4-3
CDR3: CASSHEPRVGPYNEQFF

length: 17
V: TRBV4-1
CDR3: CASSQALAGLPYNEQFF

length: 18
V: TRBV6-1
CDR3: CASSSHMGGASSYNEQFF

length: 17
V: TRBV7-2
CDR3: CASSFGPTSANTGELFF

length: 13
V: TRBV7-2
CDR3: CASSLDTGYGYTF

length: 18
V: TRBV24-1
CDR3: CATSDPNREGTRHYGYTF

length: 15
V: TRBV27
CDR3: CASSSRQGRGGELFF

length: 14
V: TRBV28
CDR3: CASSPPRRKNEQYF

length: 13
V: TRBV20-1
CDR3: CSAKTGQNYGYTF

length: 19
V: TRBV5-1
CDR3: CASSLVASGRARSYNEQFF

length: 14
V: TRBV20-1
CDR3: CSAEDHHGADTQYF

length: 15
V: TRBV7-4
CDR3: CASSLVGGNADTQYF

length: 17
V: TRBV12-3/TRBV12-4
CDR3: CASSPGGGSISNQPQHF

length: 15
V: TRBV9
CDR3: CASSRAAGSTDTQYF

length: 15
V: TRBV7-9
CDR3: CASSYISGSNTEAFF

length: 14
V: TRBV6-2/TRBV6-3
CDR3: CASVRKRSSYEQYF

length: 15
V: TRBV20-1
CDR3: CSAHPGLASQETQYF

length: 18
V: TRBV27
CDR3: CASSLSRTSGSFYNEQFF

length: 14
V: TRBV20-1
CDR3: CSASKGTRAYEQYF

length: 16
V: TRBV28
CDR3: CASSIPDLRTAYEQYF

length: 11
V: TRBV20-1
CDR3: CSARDGNEQFF

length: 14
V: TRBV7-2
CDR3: CASRSGLNTGELFF

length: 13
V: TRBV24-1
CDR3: CATSRDSTDTQYF

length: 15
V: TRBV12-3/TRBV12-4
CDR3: CASSLWAGEQETQYF

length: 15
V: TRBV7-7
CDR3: CASSLNAGVADTQYF

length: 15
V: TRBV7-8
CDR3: CASNVAGGPGMEAFF

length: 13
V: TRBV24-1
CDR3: CATSDSGAYEQYF